This entry lists 11 T cell receptor beta chains sequenced from one sample in a study of OX40 agonist ivuxolimab in advanced cancers. Using immunoSEQ multiplex PCR, the repertoire was profiled, and TCRdb retains in-frame clones only, with some absent. The sample includes tens of thousands of clones, around nine tenths of them seen just once. Sequenced material: CD4+ or CD8+ T cells sorted from blood, taken in a trial of the OX40 agonist ivuxolimab. The receptors shown here come from an adult with an advanced solid tumor such as melanoma, head and neck, liver or kidney cancer.

The V call is TRBV9, the J call TRBJ2-1; a possible D gene is TRBD2 (6 bases). The CDR3 totals 15 residues. V gave up 0 bases and J gave up 4 bases, with 11 bases separating them. Germline V lookup: CDR1 SGDLS, CDR2 YYNGEE. The DNA for the CDR3 is TGTGCCAGCAGCGTAGTCGGGACTGAATACAATGAGCAGTTCTTC. It encodes CASSVVGTEYNEQFF.

CDR3 protein: CASSVVQGFPGANVLTF. Here the CDR3 DNA reads TGTGCCAGCAGCGTAGTACAGGGGTTTCCTGGGGCCAACGTCCTGACTTTC. The rearrangement links TRBV9 to TRBJ2-6; 7 bases fit TRBD1. The V and J ends lost 0 bases and 2 bases, in that order; junction bases with no gene match: 5. The CDR3 contains 17 residues. Germline V gene lookup returns CDR1 SGDLS and CDR2 YYNGEE.

The chain employs TRBV18 and TRBJ2-7; 8 bases are shared with TRBD1. Germline loops: CDR1 KGHSH, CDR2 LQKENI. This CDR3 comprises 13 residues. The V gene end was trimmed by 3 bases and the J gene end by 7 bases; junction bases not matched to a gene: 5. The CDR3 protein is CASSPGTGGEQYF. As DNA, the CDR3 is TGTGCCAGCTCACCCGGGACAGGTGGTGAGCAGTACTTC.

This chain connects TRBV5-8 to TRBJ1-2, with no clear D. This CDR3 is 13 amino acids long. V lost 4 bases, J lost 9 bases, and 16 bases lay in between. Germline-derived CDR1 and CDR2 are SGHTS and YDEGEE. The CDR3 DNA follows: TGTGCCAGCAGCACCCCGGGCCTCGACAGCTACACCTTC. Its translation is CASSTPGLDSYTF.

This chain connects TRBV14 to TRBJ2-6; 10 positions agree with TRBD2. Germline assignment: CDR1 SGHDN and CDR2 FVKESK. With V trimmed by 0 bases and J by 1 base, 6 bases remained unmatched. CDR3 length equals 19 residues. This CDR3 reads CASSQESGRGYSGANVLTF. Written as DNA, the CDR3 is TGTGCCAGCAGCCAAGAGAGCGGGAGGGGATATTCTGGGGCCAACGTCCTGACTTTC.

The chain joins TRBV19 to TRBJ2-2, with a possible D match to TRBD2 (7 bases). V was cut by 1 base and J by 4 bases, with 13 bases left in between. The V gene's germline CDR1 is LNHDA and CDR2 SQIVND (reference sequence). CDR3 length: 16 residues. The CDR3 is CASSIVGGRGTGELFF. In DNA, the CDR3 is TGTGCCAGTAGTATAGTGGGGGGGCGAGGCACCGGGGAGCTGTTTTTT.

The chain employs TRBV2 and TRBJ1-1, with a tentative D call TRBD1 (6 bases). CDR3 length equals 13 residues. Germline lookup yields CDR1 SNHLY and CDR2 FYNNEI. V lost 2 bases and J 6 bases, leaving 10 bases between the germline ends. CDR3 amino acids: CASSELGGSEAFF. For the CDR3, the DNA is TGTGCCAGCAGTGAATTAGGGGGATCTGAAGCTTTCTTT.

In its sample, this clone was seen once. The chain uses TRBV10-3 and TRBJ2-7; no clear D. The CDR3 spans 15 residues. Trimming left V 8 bases short and J 5 bases short, with 22 bases between. Per germline, CDR1 ENHRY and CDR2 SYGVKD. CDR3 amino acids: CAIAAGDLRLDEQYF. In nucleotides, the CDR3 is TGTGCCATCGCAGCTGGGGATCTCCGATTGGACGAGCAGTACTTC.

The chain links TRBV6-5 to TRBJ2-5; tentatively, D is TRBD2 (6 bases). The CDR3 is 14 amino acids. In germline, CDR1 is MNHEY, CDR2 SVGAGI. V shed 4 bases and J shed 5 bases, with 14 bases lying between them. Written as DNA, the CDR3 is TGTGCCAGCAGTTCGGAACTAGCCAGGGAGACCCAGTACTTC. Protein product: CASSSELARETQYF.

The chain employs TRBV6-6 and TRBJ2-5; 10 nucleotides align to TRBD1. This CDR3 is 15 amino acids long. Germline V lookup: CDR1 MNHNY, CDR2 SVGAGI (reference sequence). Germline trimming cut 7 bases from V and 7 bases from J; bases unmatched to any gene: 12. The DNA of the CDR3 is TGTGCCAGCACTGACAGGGGGGACAGGGGAAGGACCCAGTACTTC. Translating gives CASTDRGDRGRTQYF.

This chain joins TRBV6-5 and TRBJ1-1; the D gene is possibly TRBD1 (5 bases). The CDR3 consists of 15 residues. CDR1 and CDR2 (germline): MNHEY, SVGAGI. The V end was cut by 8 bases, the J end by 0 bases, with 16 bases between. The CDR3 nucleotides read TGTGCCAGCCGAGTCAAGACAGCTATGAACACTGAAGCTTTCTTT. Translated: CASRVKTAMNTEAFF.